The present T cell receptor (beta chain) was sequenced within a study of spatial heterogeneity in lung cancer. Study as a whole: Detected beta-chain sequences consistently exceeded alpha-chain sequences.

TCRdb re-called the 5' RACE reads with MiXCR, one entry per CDR3 protein. The table lists more than 30,000 distinct CDR3 sequences, about 10% of them singletons. Time point in this sample: blood at routine non-recurrence follow-up after resection. Trimming removed 3 bases at V and 5 bases at J, with 11 bases between. CDR1 SGHRS and CDR2 YFSETQ come from the germline V gene. CDR3 length: 13 residues. The receptor was derived from a female donor with early-stage non-small cell lung cancer. The V gene is TRBV5-1, the J gene TRBJ2-5; D ambiguous. Sequences were derived from PBMCs, sampled at follow-up. The CDR3 DNA sequence: TGCGCCAGCAGCTCCGACCCAATGGAGACCCAGTACTTC. Protein product: CASSSDPMETQYF.